The entry below gives a single T cell receptor (beta chain) sequence along with its context. Its antigen is not known. CDR1 and CDR2 (germline): SQVTM, ANQGSEA. The CDR3 runs 13 residues. The V gene lost 7 bases and the J gene lost 7 bases, with 17 bases spanning the gap. Measured with immunoSEQ multiplex PCR; TCRdb has only the in-frame clones, and not every one. The sample lists around 3,500 clones; roughly 25% were seen once. This sample was included in a study of T cells in localized non-small cell lung cancer. Study results and caveats: A single tumor region was sequenced, leaving heterogeneity possible. Of the tissues analyzed, uninvolved adjacent lung showed maximal T cell clonality, greater than tumor. Across samples, adjacent lung featured a median approximately 56 of the top 100 tumor clones. Those with higher blood T cell density had longer overall survival.

The sequences come from lung tumor tissue, collected before any cancer treatment. This TCR was recovered from a woman aged 40 to 75 with stage I lung adenocarcinoma. V usage is TRBV29-1 and J usage is TRBJ1-5; no firm D call. CDR3 in amino acids: CSGASAGGQPQHF. The CDR3 DNA follows: TGCAGCGGGGCATCCGCCGGAGGACAGCCCCAGCATTTT.